This record looks at one TCR beta chain sequence and its context. Researchers processed graft tissue to release intraepithelial and lamina propria lymphocytes. Germline assignment: CDR1 SEHNR and CDR2 FQNEAQ (reference sequence). Trimming took off 5 bases at V and 6 bases at J, with 13 bases between the two ends. The CDR3 covers 14 residues. The sample originates from a study of graft-versus-host responses after intestinal transplantation. Profiling relied on immunoSEQ multiplex PCR, and the TCRdb table lists in-frame clones only, not all of them. The sample shows 15,000 to 20,000 clones, roughly 78% of them seen only once.

The sequenced sample was ileum tissue, obtained roughly 110 days after intestinal transplant. This TCR came from a human patient who received an intestinal transplant, so some T cells may come from the graft donor. The chain carries TRBV7-9 and TRBJ2-2; TRBD2 is a possible D gene (5 bases). The CDR3 DNA is TGTGCCAGCAGCGCGGTCGGGGTATCCGGGGAGCTGTTTTTT. Protein: CASSAVGVSGELFF.